The 9 T cell receptor beta chains below come from one sample, sequenced in a study of blood T cell repertoires in COVID-19. Clones were sequenced by immunoSEQ multiplex PCR, and TCRdb holds only the in-frame ones, with some missing. The table includes about 180,000 clones, 70% to 90% detected once. The sequencing input was peripheral blood. The receptors here all came from a man between 60 and 75 years old with acute or convalescent COVID-19.

This chain links TRBV27 with TRBJ1-1; D not certain. Trimming stripped 3 bases from V and 5 bases from J, with 19 bases between. Germline CDR1 reads MNHEY; CDR2 reads SMNVEV (reference sequence). The CDR3 length is 16 residues. The CDR3 nucleotides read TGTGCCAGCAGTTTCCCGGACCTGATCGGGAAAACTGAAGCTTTCTTT. It encodes CASSFPDLIGKTEAFF.

This clone turned up a few times. The chain is built from TRBV29-1 and TRBJ1-1; TRBD1 matches 8 bases. V lost 5 bases to trimming and J lost 4 bases; unmatched junction nucleotides: 9. The CDR3 extends over 14 amino acids. The germline CDR1 and CDR2 sequences are SQVTM and ANQGSEA. CDR3 nucleotides: TGCAGCGTTATTGGGTCAGGGGGCGGCACTGAAGCTTTCTTT. Translating gives CSVIGSGGGTEAFF.

The V gene is TRBV7-2, the J gene TRBJ2-5; D is perhaps TRBD1 (5 bases). Per germline, CDR1 SGHTA and CDR2 FQGNSA. The CDR3 loop spans 13 amino acids. V lost 6 bases and J lost 5, with 13 bases in between. The CDR3 nucleotides read TGTGCCAGCAGGGCCCCAGGGCCGGAGACCCAGTACTTC. It yields the protein CASRAPGPETQYF.

The J gene is TRBJ2-1, the V gene TRBV6-4; 7 bases align to TRBD2. V trimming: 3 bases; J trimming: 7 bases; junction bases outside the gene matches: 9. This CDR3 contains 15 residues. Germline assignment: CDR1 MRHNA and CDR2 SNTAGT. The CDR3 is CASSEQGGLANEQFF. CDR3 DNA: TGTGCCAGCAGTGAGCAGGGAGGGCTCGCAAATGAGCAGTTCTTC.

The gene calls are TRBV13 and TRBJ2-1; weak D call: TRBD2 (6 bases). From germline, CDR1 is PRHDT and CDR2 FYEKMQ (reference sequence). With 5 bases removed from V and 7 bases from J, the gap between germline ends came to 21 bases. The length of the CDR3 is 16 residues. CDR3 loop: CASSPTWAGRLNEQFF. CDR3 sequence (DNA): TGTGCCAGCAGCCCGACTTGGGCGGGAAGGCTGAATGAGCAGTTCTTC.

The chain combines TRBV14 with TRBJ2-2; TRBD1 might be the D (6 bases). The germline V gene has CDR1 SGHDN and CDR2 FVKESK. CDR3 length: 13 amino acids. Trimming shortened V by 4 bases and J by 4 bases, and 7 bases separated the two germline ends. CDR3 bases: TGTGCCAGCAGCCCACAGGGCACCGGGGAGCTGTTTTTT. Translation gives CASSPQGTGELFF.

The J gene is TRBJ2-7, the V gene TRBV20-1; D is ambiguous. Germline lookup yields CDR1 DFQATT and CDR2 SNEGSKA (reference sequence). The CDR3 has 11 residues. Trimming left V 6 bases short and J 3 bases short, with 9 bases between. The DNA for the CDR3 is TGCAGTGCGCCAGGATACTACGAGCAGTACTTC. Encoded protein: CSAPGYYEQYF.

The DNA for the CDR3 is TGTGCCAGCAGCCGTACAGGGCTAGAGACCCAGTACTTC. This translates into CASSRTGLETQYF. This chain joins TRBV7-3 and TRBJ2-5; perhaps TRBD1 as D (6 bases). The ends were cut back, 5 bases at V and 4 bases at J, with 11 bases in the middle. This CDR3 has 13 amino acids. Germline V gene lookup returns CDR1 SGHTA and CDR2 FQGTGA.

V is TRBV7-6 and J is TRBJ2-5, with D maybe TRBD2 (5 bases). Germline lookup yields CDR1 SGHVS and CDR2 FNYEAQ. This CDR3 is 13 amino acids long. Trimming left V 3 bases short and J 9 bases short, with 14 bases between. In DNA form, the CDR3 reads TGTGCCAGCAGCTTCCAGCGGTCCGAGGCCCAGTACTTC. Its protein product is CASSFQRSEAQYF.